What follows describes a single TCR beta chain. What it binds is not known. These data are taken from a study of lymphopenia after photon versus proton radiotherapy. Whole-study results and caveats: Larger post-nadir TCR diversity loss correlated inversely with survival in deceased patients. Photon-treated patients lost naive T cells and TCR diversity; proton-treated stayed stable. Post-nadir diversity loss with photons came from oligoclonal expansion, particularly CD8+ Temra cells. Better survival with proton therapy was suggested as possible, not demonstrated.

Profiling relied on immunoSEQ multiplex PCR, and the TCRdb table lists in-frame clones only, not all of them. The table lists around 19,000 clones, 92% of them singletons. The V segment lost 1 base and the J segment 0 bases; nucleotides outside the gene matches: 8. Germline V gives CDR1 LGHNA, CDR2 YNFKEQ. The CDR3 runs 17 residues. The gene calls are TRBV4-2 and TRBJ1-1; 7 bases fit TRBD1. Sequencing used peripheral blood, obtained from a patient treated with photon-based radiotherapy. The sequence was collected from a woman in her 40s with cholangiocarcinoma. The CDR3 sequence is CASSQGTGLSLNTEAFF. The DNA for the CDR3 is TGTGCCAGCAGCCAAGGGACAGGTCTTTCCTTGAACACTGAAGCTTTCTTT.